This T cell receptor (beta chain) was recovered during a study of T cell clones after liver transplantation. CDR1 MNHNS and CDR2 SASEGT come from the germline V gene. V gave up 1 base and J gave up 4 bases, with 10 bases separating them. This CDR3 region has 14 residues. The method was immunoSEQ multiplex PCR; TCRdb's version includes in-frame clones alone and lacks a portion of them. Among tens of thousands of clones listed, roughly 80% were seen once. The V call is TRBV6-1, the J call TRBJ2-5; no firm D call. The receptor's source is a human patient who received a liver transplant. These T cells may partly come from the graft donor. Source: CD4+ T cells from blood, taken almost 47 months after liver transplant. As DNA, the CDR3 is TGTGCCAGCAGTGAAGGGCCGGGTCCAGAGACCCAGTACTTC. As protein: CASSEGPGPETQYF.